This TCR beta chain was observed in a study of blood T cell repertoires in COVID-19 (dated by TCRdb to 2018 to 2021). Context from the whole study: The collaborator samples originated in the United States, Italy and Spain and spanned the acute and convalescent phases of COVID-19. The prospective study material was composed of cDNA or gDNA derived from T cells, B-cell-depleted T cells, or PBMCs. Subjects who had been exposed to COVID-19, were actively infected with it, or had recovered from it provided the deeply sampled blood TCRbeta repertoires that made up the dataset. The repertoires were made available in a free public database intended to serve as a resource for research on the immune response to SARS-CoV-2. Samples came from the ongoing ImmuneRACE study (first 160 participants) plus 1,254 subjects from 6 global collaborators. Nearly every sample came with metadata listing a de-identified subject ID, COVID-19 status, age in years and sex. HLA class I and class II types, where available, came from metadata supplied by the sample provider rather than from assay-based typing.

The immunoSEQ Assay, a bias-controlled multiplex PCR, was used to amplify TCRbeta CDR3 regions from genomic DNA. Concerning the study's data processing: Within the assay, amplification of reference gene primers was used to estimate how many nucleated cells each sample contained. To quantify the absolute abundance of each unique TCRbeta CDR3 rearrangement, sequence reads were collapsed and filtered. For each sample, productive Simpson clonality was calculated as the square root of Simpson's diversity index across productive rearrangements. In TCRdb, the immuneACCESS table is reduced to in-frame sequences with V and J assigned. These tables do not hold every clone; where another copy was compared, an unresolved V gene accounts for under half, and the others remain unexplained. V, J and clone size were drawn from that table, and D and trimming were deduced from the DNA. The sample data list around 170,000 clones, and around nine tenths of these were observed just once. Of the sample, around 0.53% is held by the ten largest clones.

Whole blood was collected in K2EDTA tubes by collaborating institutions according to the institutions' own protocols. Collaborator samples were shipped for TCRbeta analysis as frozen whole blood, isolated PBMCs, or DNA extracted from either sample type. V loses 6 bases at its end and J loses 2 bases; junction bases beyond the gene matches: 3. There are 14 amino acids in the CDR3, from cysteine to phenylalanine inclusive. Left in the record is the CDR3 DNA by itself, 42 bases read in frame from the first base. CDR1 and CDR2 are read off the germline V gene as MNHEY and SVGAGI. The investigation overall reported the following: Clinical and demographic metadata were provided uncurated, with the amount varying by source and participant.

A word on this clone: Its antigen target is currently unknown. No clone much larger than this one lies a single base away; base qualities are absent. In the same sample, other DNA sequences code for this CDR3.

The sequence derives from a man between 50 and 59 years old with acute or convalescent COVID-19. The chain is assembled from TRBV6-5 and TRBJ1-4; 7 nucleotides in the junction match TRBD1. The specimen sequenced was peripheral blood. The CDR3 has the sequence CASSRQGTNEKLFF. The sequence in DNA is TGTGCCAGCAGCCGACAGGGTACTAATGAAAAACTGTTTTTT.